This TCR beta chain was documented in a study of shared clonotypes between healthy human individuals. Whole-study results and caveats: Clonotypes not shared had lower generation probabilities than those common to all four donors.

Caucasian adults residing in Nashville, Tennessee made up all the donors. The assay was immunoSEQ multiplex PCR, and TCRdb's table has in-frame clones only and misses some. Among about 2 million clones listed, roughly 94% were seen once. This CDR3 is built from 11 residues. The V gene lost 3 bases and the J gene lost 11 bases, with 14 bases spanning the gap. CDR1 is DFQATT, CDR2 SNEGSKA, per germline (reference sequence). This clone appeared once. Its specificity is not known. The sequence derives from a man aged 18 to 30 in good health. Sequencing used naive CD4+ T cells sorted from blood. The subset is: CD45RA+ positively selected. The chain couples TRBV20-1 to TRBJ2-7; D not certain. In nucleotides, the CDR3 is TGCAGTGCTAGTACCAGCAGTACCGAGTACTTC. Translating gives CSASTSSTEYF.